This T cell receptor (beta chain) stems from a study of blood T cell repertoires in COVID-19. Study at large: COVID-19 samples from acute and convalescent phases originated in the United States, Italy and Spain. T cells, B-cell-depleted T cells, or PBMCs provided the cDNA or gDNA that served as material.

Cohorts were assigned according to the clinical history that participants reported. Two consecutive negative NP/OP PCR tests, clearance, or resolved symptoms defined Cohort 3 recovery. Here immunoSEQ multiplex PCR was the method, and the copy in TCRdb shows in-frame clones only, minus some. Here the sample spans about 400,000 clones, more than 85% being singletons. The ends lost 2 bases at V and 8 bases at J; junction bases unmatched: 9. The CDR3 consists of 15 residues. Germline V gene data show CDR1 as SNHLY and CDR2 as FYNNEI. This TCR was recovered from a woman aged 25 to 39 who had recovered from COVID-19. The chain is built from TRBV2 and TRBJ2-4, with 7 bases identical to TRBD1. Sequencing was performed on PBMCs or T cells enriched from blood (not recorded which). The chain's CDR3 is CASSEPTGKVDIQYF. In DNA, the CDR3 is TGTGCCAGCAGTGAACCGACAGGGAAGGTAGACATTCAGTACTTC. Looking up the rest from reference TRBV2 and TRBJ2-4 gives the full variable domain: EPEVTQTPSHQVTQMGQEVILRCVPISNHLYFYWYRQILGQKVEFLVSFYNNEISEKSEIFDDQFSVERPDGSNFTLKIRSTKLEDSAMYFCASSEPTGKVDIQYFGAGTRLSVL.